This T cell receptor (beta chain) was observed in a study of CD8 T cells in Susac syndrome. Reverse transcription used about 0.45 to 1 ug RNA and random hexamers. The amplification used immunoSEQ multiplex PCR on TCR beta CDR3; it spanned 54 Vbeta and 13 Jbeta. TCRdb reprocessed the immunoSEQ multiplex PCR reads with MiXCR, giving one entry per CDR3 protein. The table lists about 120,000 distinct CDR3 sequences, 80% to 95% of them singletons. Sequencing of TCR beta drew on CD8+ and CD4+ T cells from blood. This CDR3 has 14 residues. Germline CDR1 is LNHNV and CDR2 is YYDKDF (reference sequence). The J segment lost 3 bases and the V segment lost 5 bases, leaving 4 bases of the junction unmatched.

Sequenced input: CD8+ T cells from PBMCs. The genes are TRBV15 and TRBJ2-7; 10 nucleotides agree with TRBD1. This TCR was sampled from a human donor in good health. DNA of the CDR3: TGTGCCACCAGCGGCTGGACAGGGGGCTACGAGCAGTACTTC. It specifies CATSGWTGGYEQYF.